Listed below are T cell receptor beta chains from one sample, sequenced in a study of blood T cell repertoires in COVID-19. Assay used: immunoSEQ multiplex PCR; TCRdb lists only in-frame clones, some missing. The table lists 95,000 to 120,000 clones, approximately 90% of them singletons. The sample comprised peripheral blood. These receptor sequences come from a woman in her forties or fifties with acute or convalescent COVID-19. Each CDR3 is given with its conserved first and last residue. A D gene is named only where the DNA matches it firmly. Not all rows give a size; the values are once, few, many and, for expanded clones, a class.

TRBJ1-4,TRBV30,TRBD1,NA,TGTGCCTGGAGTGTCTGGGGACAGGGAGGAGAAAAACTGTTTTTT,CAWSVWGQGGEKLFF
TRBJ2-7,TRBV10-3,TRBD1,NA,TGTGCCATCAGTGACCCGGACAGGGGGAGCCCCTACGAGCAGTACTTC,CAISDPDRGSPYEQYF
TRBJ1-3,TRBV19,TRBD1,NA,TGTGCCAGTAGTCCGGACAGGATCTCTGGAAACACCATATATTTT,CASSPDRISGNTIYF
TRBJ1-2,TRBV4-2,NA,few,TGTGCCAGCAGCCAAGTCAGTTGGACAGAAAACTATGGCTACACCTTC,CASSQVSWTENYGYTF
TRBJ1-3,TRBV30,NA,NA,TGTGCCTGGAAAAACAGGGGAAACACCATATATTTT,CAWKNRGNTIYF
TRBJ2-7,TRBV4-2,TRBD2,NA,TGTGCCAGCAGCCAAGAAGCGGGGGGCTACGAGCAGTACTTC,CASSQEAGGYEQYF
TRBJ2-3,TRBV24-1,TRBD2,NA,TGTGCCACCAGTGATAGCGGGGGGCCAACAGATACGCAGTATTTT,CATSDSGGPTDTQYF
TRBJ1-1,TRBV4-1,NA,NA,TGCGCCAGCAGCCACGGACAGCCGAACACTGAAGCTTTCTTT,CASSHGQPNTEAFF
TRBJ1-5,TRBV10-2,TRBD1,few,TGCGCCAGCAGTGGCCGGGACAGGGATCAGCCCCAGCATTTT,CASSGRDRDQPQHF
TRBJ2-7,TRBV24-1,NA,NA,TGTGCCACCAGTGGGTCGGAGAGCTCCTACGAGCAGTACTTC,CATSGSESSYEQYF
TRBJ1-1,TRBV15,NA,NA,TGTGCCGTCGCGGGGCGGGGTACTGAAGCTTTCTTT,CAVAGRGTEAFF
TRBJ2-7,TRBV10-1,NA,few,TGCGCCAGCAGTGAGTCGTCCCTAGCCGGGGTCTACGAGCAGTACTTC,CASSESSLAGVYEQYF
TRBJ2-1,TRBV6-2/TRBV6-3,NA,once,TGTGCCAGCAGTTACTCTGCGGCTAGCGCGGGATCCTACAATGAGCAGTTCTTC,CASSYSAASAGSYNEQFF
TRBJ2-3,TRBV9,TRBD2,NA,TGTGCCAGCAGCGTAGCTGCTAGCGGGGTCCTCGCGGATACGCAGTATTTT,CASSVAASGVLADTQYF
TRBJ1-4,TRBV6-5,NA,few,TGTGCCAGCGCTACGGTAGAAAAACTGTTTTTT,CASATVEKLFF